One TCR beta chain is described in this entry. The CDR3 runs 13 residues. The V segment lost 10 bases and the J segment 2 bases; nucleotides outside the gene matches: 2. The germline gives CDR1 MNHEY, CDR2 SMNVEV (reference sequence). The sample originates from a study of blood T cell repertoires in COVID-19. As processed by the authors: Amplified reference gene primers provided the basis for estimating nucleated cell counts. TCRdb keeps only in-frame clones here, not all; method: immunoSEQ multiplex PCR. Clonal size and the V and J genes are those of that table, whereas D and trimming came from the DNA. The sample yields about 280,000 clones, 88% seen once.

Sequencing was carried out using peripheral blood. The sequence was collected from a man aged 18 to 29 with active or convalescent COVID-19. The V gene is TRBV27, the J gene TRBJ1-5; TRBD1 agrees at 10 bases. The CDR3 loop reads CATGTGGNQPQHF. The DNA of the CDR3 is TGTGCCACGGGGACAGGGGGCAATCAGCCCCAGCATTTT.